This TCR beta chain derives from a study of post-analysis software for immune sequencing data (dated by TCRdb to 2014 to 2015). Broadly, across the study: Recorded disease courses included relapsing-remitting, secondary progressive and progressive-relapsing multiple sclerosis, with some patients lacking subtype annotation. The patient repertoires were compared against approximately ten previously published healthy control repertoires obtained from donors aged about 6 to 25 years. A subset of samples was prepared in parallel using single-end sample barcoding, then pooled and co-amplified after Illumina adapter ligation.

To demonstrate the VDJtools post-analysis software, the study profiled TCR beta repertoires from the peripheral blood of about a dozen young patients with multiple sclerosis. The multiple sclerosis patients were children and adolescents ranging in age from about 6 to 16 years. Results the study describes overall, beyond this receptor: Roughly 5 TRBV segments, including TRBV5-6, TRBV5-1 and TRBV20-1, were significantly more frequent in patients than controls. Multiple sclerosis patients had significantly lower normalized Chao1 diversity than controls, a result that suggests substantial peripheral T-cell clonal expansion. Strong co-clustering of samples prepared in the same batch was shown by direct clustering with F measure, prompting a batch-effect correction. The control group was slightly older than the multiple sclerosis patient group.

Looking up the germline V gene yields CDR1 SGDLS and CDR2 YYNGEE. The junction shows trimming of 0 bases on V and 8 bases on J, plus 21 bases between the germline ends. The CDR3 sequence holds 18 residues, the cysteine and phenylalanine included. The sequence is cut down to CDR3 DNA, 54 bases in frame from base 1. Library prep was done by PCR. TCRdb names Illumina HiSeq 2500 as the instrument used. To reduce PCR and sequencing biases, unique molecular identifiers were incorporated into the TCR beta cDNA libraries. Every 1 to 10 million input T cells yielded 500,000 or so cDNA molecules, meaning each molecule approximated one T cell. Patient libraries were prepared and sequenced with the same protocol used for the earlier healthy control dataset. Within a given batch, samples were prepared together, multiplexed and sequenced on the same HiSeq lane. As for the original processing: Raw barcoded reads were processed with MIGEC, and single-read molecular identifier groups were discarded before consensus assembly and CDR3 extraction. Clonotype tables were post-analysed with VDJtools, normalizing diversity by down-sampling all datasets to the smallest sample size. To correct batch-related cross-sample contamination, repertoire overlap clustering matched CDR3 amino acid sequences but not nucleotide sequences. The public reads were quality trimmed at Q25 with fastp and then assembled into clones with MiXCR by TCRdb, keeping productive beta chains. For every CDR3 protein sequence, its rows merge into one entry that carries the most common genes and DNA. The V and J calls and clone size come from TCRdb's table, not from the authors' own analysis. For this sample there are hundreds of thousands of distinct CDR3 sequences; 25% to 30% appear just once. The ten largest clones capture around 0.56% of the sample.

Notes on this clonotype: Its antigen is currently not known. Per-base quality was not reported, and no clone a single base away is much larger than it.

The chain couples TRBV9 to TRBJ1-6; no confident D gene assignment can be made. Sequencing was done on a sample of blood. This sequence was found in a girl between 5 and 17 years old with multiple sclerosis. The nucleotide sequence reads as follows: TGTGCCAGCAGCGTAGGTTCGGGGTTACGACCTCCCGATTCACCCCTCCACTTT. It specifies CASSVGSGLRPPDSPLHF. Reference TRBV9 and TRBJ1-6 proteins supply the regions before and after the CDR3; the full variable domain is: DSGVTQTPKHLITATGQRVTLRCSPRSGDLSVYWYQQSLDQGLQFLIQYYNGEERAKGNILERFSAQQFPDLHSELNLSSLELGDSALYFCASSVGSGLRPPDSPLHFGNGTRLTVT.